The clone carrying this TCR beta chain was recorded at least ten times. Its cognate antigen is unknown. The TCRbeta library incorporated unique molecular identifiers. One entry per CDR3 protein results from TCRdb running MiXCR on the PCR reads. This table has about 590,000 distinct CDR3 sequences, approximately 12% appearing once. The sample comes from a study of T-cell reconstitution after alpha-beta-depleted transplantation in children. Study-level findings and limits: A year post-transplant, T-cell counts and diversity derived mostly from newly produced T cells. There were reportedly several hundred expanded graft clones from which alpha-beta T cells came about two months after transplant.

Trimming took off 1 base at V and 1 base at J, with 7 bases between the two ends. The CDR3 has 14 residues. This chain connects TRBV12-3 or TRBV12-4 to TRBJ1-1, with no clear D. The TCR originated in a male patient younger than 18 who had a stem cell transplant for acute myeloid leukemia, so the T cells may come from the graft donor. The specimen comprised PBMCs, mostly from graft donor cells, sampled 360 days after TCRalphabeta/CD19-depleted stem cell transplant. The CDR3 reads CASSLVAQNTEAFF. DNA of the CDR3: TGTGCCAGCAGTTTAGTCGCGCAGAACACTGAAGCTTTCTTT.